What follows are 16 T cell receptor beta chains derived from one specimen sequenced in a study of response to subunit inactivated influenza vaccine (dated by TCRdb to 2016 to 2019). The receptor library was made with RT-PCR. TCRdb lists the instrument as Illumina HiSeq 2500. TCRdb reprocessing: public reads trimmed at Q25 with fastp, clones called with MiXCR, in-frame beta chains kept. CDR3 protein sequences are deduplicated, and each keeps its most common genes and DNA. The sample data list around 580,000 distinct CDR3 sequences, and 12% of these were observed just once. The top ten hold about a tenth of the sample. Sequenced material: PBMCs from blood, taken on the day of vaccination. These receptors all come from a man in his fifties or sixties who received an inactivated influenza vaccine. Donor details come from another sample of the same person, matched by shared clones.

V is TRBV4-1 and J is TRBJ2-1; 8 bases fit TRBD1. This CDR3 comprises 15 residues. Germline lookup yields CDR1 MGHRA and CDR2 YSYEKL. V shed 5 bases and J 5 bases; nucleotides not matched to a gene: 8. CDR3 region: CASSARDRFDNEQFF. CDR3 bases: TGCGCCAGCAGCGCTCGGGACAGGTTTGACAATGAGCAGTTCTTC.

The V and J genes are TRBV10-2 and TRBJ2-1, with 11 positions matching TRBD2. CDR3 size: 16 residues. Trimming took 1 base from V and 12 from J; bases not matched to a gene: 11. The germline V gene has CDR1 WSHSY and CDR2 SAAADI. The chain's CDR3 is CASSEFGTSGASGQFF. CDR3 nucleotide sequence: TGCGCCAGCAGTGAGTTCGGGACTAGCGGCGCCTCGGGGCAGTTCTTC.

This clonotype has just a few counts. The CDR3 region has the DNA TGTGCCAGCAGTTCCCCTGACGGCACAAGGGAGCAGTTCTTC. It codes for CASSSPDGTREQFF. The V gene is TRBV6-5, the J gene TRBJ2-1; D not resolved. Germline V lookup: CDR1 MNHEY, CDR2 SVGAGI. The ends were cut back, 4 bases at V and 10 bases at J, with 17 bases in the middle. CDR3 length equals 14 residues.

The J gene is TRBJ2-1, the V gene TRBV15; TRBD2 agrees at 7 bases. The V gene's germline CDR1 is LNHNV and CDR2 YYDKDF (reference sequence). The CDR3 length is 15 residues. The J segment lost 5 bases and the V segment lost 1 base, leaving 5 bases of the junction unmatched. CDR3 nucleotides: TGTGCCACCAGCAGAGTTCTAGCGGCCAACAATGAGCAGTTCTTC. Translating it yields CATSRVLAANNEQFF. The entire variable domain, with the rest obtained from reference TRBV15 and TRBJ2-1, is as follows: DAMVIQNPRYQVTQFGKPVTLSCSQTLNHNVMYWYQQKSSQAPKLLFHYYDKDFNNEADTPDNFQSRRPNTSFCFLDIRSPGLGDTAMYLCATSRVLAANNEQFFGPGTRLTVL.

There are many counts of this clonotype. The chain recombines TRBV20-1 with TRBJ2-3; D remains ambiguous. The V and J ends lost 0 bases and 2 bases respectively, with 9 bases between them. The CDR3 loop spans 14 amino acids. Germline V gives CDR1 DFQATT, CDR2 SNEGSKA (reference sequence). The CDR3 nucleotides are TGCAGTGCTAGAGATTCAAGGAACACAGATACGCAGTATTTT. This encodes CSARDSRNTDTQYF.

The J gene is TRBJ2-1, the V gene TRBV27; 15 nucleotides agree with TRBD2. The ends lost 5 bases at V and 1 base at J; junction bases unmatched: 3. Germline CDR1 MNHEY, CDR2 SMNVEV (reference sequence). The CDR3 is made up of 17 amino acids. For the CDR3, the DNA is TGTGCCAGCAGTCCCGGGACTAGCGGGAGGTCCTACAATGAGCAGTTCTTC. Its protein product is CASSPGTSGRSYNEQFF.

In its sample, this clonotype was seen a few times. The DNA for the CDR3 is TGTGCCAGCCTGAACAGGGGAGCCACTGAAGCTTTCTTT. Protein sequence: CASLNRGATEAFF. J is TRBJ1-1 and V is TRBV5-6, with 7 bases matching TRBD1. From germline, CDR1 is SGHDT and CDR2 YYEEEE. This CDR3 is built from 13 residues. V lost 7 bases, J lost 4 bases, and 7 bases stayed unmatched.

This clonotype has only a few counts. V usage is TRBV7-3 and J usage is TRBJ2-1; 15 bases are shared with TRBD2. V was clipped by 5 bases and J by 7 bases; unmatched bases: 9. Germline V gives CDR1 SGHTA, CDR2 FQGTGA. The CDR3 sequence is 17 residues long. The CDR3 sequence: CASSQGLAGGVGNEQFF. The CDR3, as DNA: TGTGCCAGCAGCCAGGGACTAGCGGGAGGAGTTGGAAATGAGCAGTTCTTC.

V and J are TRBV7-2 and TRBJ2-1; D uncertain. Looked up from germline, CDR1 is SGHTA and CDR2 is FQGNSA. The CDR3 consists of 14 residues. Trimming removed 2 bases from V and 7 bases from J, with 12 bases in between. Here the CDR3 DNA reads TGTGCCAGCAGCTTATTTACCGGACCTAATGAGCAGTTCTTC. Its protein is CASSLFTGPNEQFF. Full variable domain (rest looked up from reference TRBV7-2 and TRBJ2-1): GAGVSQSPSNKVTEKGKDVELRCDPISGHTALYWYRQSLGQGLEFLIYFQGNSAPDKSGLPSDRFSAERTGGSVSTLTIQRTQQEDSAVYLCASSLFTGPNEQFFGPGTRLTVL.

The chain employs TRBV24-1 and TRBJ2-7; maybe TRBD1 (6 bases). This CDR3 has 13 residues. Germline CDR1 and CDR2: KGHDR and SFDVKD. Between the trimmed V and J ends, which lost 4 bases and 6 bases, there was a span of 12 bases. The CDR3 loop is CATSDQNRVEQYF. The CDR3 DNA follows: TGTGCCACCAGTGACCAAAACAGGGTCGAGCAGTACTTC.

This clonotype was counted a few times. This sequence joins TRBV29-1 and TRBJ2-7, with D hard to call. CDR3 length equals 15 residues. Trimming removed 6 bases at V and 3 bases at J, with 21 bases between. Germline V lookup: CDR1 SQVTM, CDR2 ANQGSEA. The DNA for the CDR3 is TGCAGCGTCGACGACCGGACCTCAACGGGCTACGAGCAGTACTTC. This encodes CSVDDRTSTGYEQYF.

About this clonotype: The junction does not match germline at one end; this may be a read error. CDR3 sequence: CSVKGGSHEQYF. In DNA, the CDR3 is TGCAGCGTTAAGGGGGGCTCCCACGAGCAGTACTTC. V and J are TRBV29-1 and TRBJ2-7; D is tentatively TRBD1 or TRBD2 (6 bases each). Germline V lookup: CDR1 SQVTM, CDR2 ANQGSEA. This CDR3 comprises 12 residues.

This clonotype was observed at least ten times. The chain has TRBV12-3 or TRBV12-4 and TRBJ2-1, with TRBD2 matching 9 bases. This CDR3 comprises 15 residues. V dropped 3 bases and J dropped 4; count of bases not matched to a gene: 4. CDR3 in amino acids: CASSLSSGAYNEQFF. CDR3 nucleotides: TGTGCCAGCAGTTTGTCTAGCGGGGCTTACAATGAGCAGTTCTTC.

The chain couples TRBV20-1 to TRBJ2-2, with 7 bases that match TRBD1. V gave up 4 bases and J gave up 5 bases; unmatched junction bases: 10. This CDR3 is 15 amino acids long. Germline V CDR1 and CDR2: DFQATT, SNEGSKA (reference sequence). The CDR3 is CSATNRGEKTGELFF. As DNA, the CDR3 is TGCAGTGCTACTAACAGGGGAGAAAAAACCGGGGAGCTGTTTTTT.

The chain has TRBV2 and TRBJ2-6; the D gene is possibly TRBD2 (6 bases). The CDR3 totals 17 residues. Per germline, CDR1 SNHLY and CDR2 FYNNEI. Deletions cut 4 bases from V and 0 bases from J, with 13 bases between. CDR3 sequence (DNA): TGTGCCAGCAGTGGGGGACTCGGGGACTCTGGGGCCAACGTCCTGACTTTC. Its protein is CASSGGLGDSGANVLTF.

This clonotype was seen only a few times. This chain uses TRBV15 with TRBJ2-7; 11 positions agree with TRBD2. CDR1 LNHNV and CDR2 YYDKDF come from the germline V gene (reference sequence). The CDR3 length is 16 residues. With V trimmed by 0 bases and J by 4 bases, 5 bases remained unmatched. CDR3 in DNA: TGTGCCACCAGCAGAGATAAGAGGACTAGCGGGTACGAGCAGTACTTC. Translation: CATSRDKRTSGYEQYF.